The 30 T cell receptor beta chains presented below share a single source sample, sequenced in a study of blood T cell repertoires in COVID-19. The method was immunoSEQ multiplex PCR; TCRdb's version includes in-frame clones alone and lacks a portion of them. The table shows about 200,000 clones, with around 83% occurring only once. The source material was PBMCs or T cells enriched from blood (not recorded which). The receptors here all came from a woman aged 40 to 55 in a cohort exposed to, infected with or recovered from COVID-19 (not recorded which).

V usage is TRBV19 and J usage is TRBJ1-5; TRBD1 agrees at 9 bases. CDR1 is LNHDA and CDR2 is SQIVND in the germline V gene (reference sequence). The V gene end was trimmed by 5 bases and the J gene end by 7 bases; junction bases not matched to a gene: 12. The CDR3 has 16 residues. For the CDR3, the DNA is TGTGCCAGTAGTTACCGGGACAGGGAGTTAATGCAGCCCCAGCATTTT. Translated: CASSYRDRELMQPQHF. Together with reference TRBV19 and TRBJ1-5, the CDR3 gives the full variable domain: DGGITQSPKYLFRKEGQNVTLSCEQNLNHDAMYWYRQDPGQGLRLIYYSQIVNDFQKGDIAEGYSVSREKKESFPLTVTSAQKNPTAFYLCASSYRDRELMQPQHFGDGTRLSIL.

There are a few counts of this clone. The chain carries TRBV19 and TRBJ1-4; the match to TRBD1 covers 7 bases. The J segment lost 4 bases and the V segment lost 3 bases, leaving 5 bases of the junction unmatched. CDR3 length: 15 residues. Germline V gene lookup returns CDR1 LNHDA and CDR2 SQIVND (reference sequence). CDR3: CASSMRQGVNEKLFF. The CDR3 coding sequence is TGTGCCAGTAGTATGAGGCAGGGGGTTAATGAAAAACTGTTTTTT.

The genes are TRBV27 and TRBJ1-1; D ambiguous. Per the germline V gene, CDR1 is MNHEY and CDR2 is SMNVEV (reference sequence). This CDR3 has 14 residues. V was trimmed by 6 bases and J by 1 base, leaving 12 bases between them. For the CDR3, the DNA is TGTGCCAGCAGGCCACTGGCGGGGAACACTGAAGCTTTCTTT. Translating gives CASRPLAGNTEAFF.

V and J are TRBV6-5 and TRBJ1-1, with 8 bases fitting TRBD1. The CDR3 runs to 15 residues. V was pared by 2 bases and J by 3 bases, with 5 bases of the junction left unmatched. Germline V lookup: CDR1 MNHEY, CDR2 SVGAGI. CDR3 residues: CASSYQGAGDTEAFF. Written as DNA, the CDR3 is TGTGCCAGCAGTTACCAGGGGGCGGGGGACACTGAAGCTTTCTTT.

The rearrangement links TRBV12-3 or TRBV12-4 to TRBJ1-5; D ambiguous. The CDR3 loop spans 10 amino acids. This CDR3 reads CPSSNQPQHF. The CDR3 DNA sequence: TGTCCGTCCAGCAATCAGCCCCAGCATTTT.

This clone was recorded only once. The V gene is TRBV6-5, the J gene TRBJ1-6, with D perhaps matching TRBD1 (5 bases). The germline V gene has CDR1 MNHEY and CDR2 SVGAGI. The CDR3 runs 13 residues. Trimming cost V 4 bases and J 6 bases, with 7 bases left between them. The chain's CDR3 is CASSWGGNSPLHF. Written as DNA, the CDR3 is TGTGCCAGCAGTTGGGGGGGTAATTCACCCCTCCACTTT.

Written as DNA, the CDR3 is TGTGCCAGCAGCCAAGGCCCTTGGCGGGGAAGGGCTGGGGCCAACGTCCTGACTTTC. This gives the protein CASSQGPWRGRAGANVLTF. The chain combines TRBV14 with TRBJ2-6; the D gene is possibly TRBD2 (6 bases). Between the trimmed V and J ends, which lost 1 base and 2 bases, there was a span of 18 bases. Germline values: CDR1 SGHDN, CDR2 FVKESK. This CDR3 region has 19 residues.

The chain links TRBV16 to TRBJ1-5; D possibly corresponds to TRBD1 (5 bases). Trimming took 4 bases from V and 0 from J, leaving 13 bases between them. The length of the CDR3 is 16 residues. Per germline, CDR1 KGHSY and CDR2 FQNENV. The DNA of the CDR3 is TGTGCCAGCAGCCTCAACGTGGGACTTAGCAATCAGCCCCAGCATTTT. Protein product: CASSLNVGLSNQPQHF.

The V and J genes are TRBV27 and TRBJ1-3; D not certain. CDR1 and CDR2 (germline): MNHEY, SMNVEV (reference sequence). The CDR3 loop spans 14 amino acids. Trimming took off 8 bases at V and 0 bases at J, with 11 bases between the two ends. The CDR3 nucleotides are TGTGCCAGCGGACCCGGGAGCTCTGGAAACACCATATATTTT. Protein: CASGPGSSGNTIYF.

The V call is TRBV27, the J call TRBJ1-6, with D tentatively TRBD1 (5 bases). V was clipped by 6 bases and J by 5 bases, with 11 bases between them. This CDR3 region has 14 residues. In germline, CDR1 is MNHEY, CDR2 SMNVEV (reference sequence). CDR3 coding DNA: TGTGCCAGCAGAACAGGTCCCCATAATTCACCCCTCCACTTT. Translated, it gives CASRTGPHNSPLHF.

CDR3 loop: CASSPGGDYGYTF. The CDR3 coding sequence is TGTGCCAGCAGCCCGGGAGGGGACTATGGCTACACCTTC. The chain recombines TRBV4-2 with TRBJ1-2; a possible D gene is TRBD1 (5 bases). The V end was cut by 4 bases, the J end by 3 bases, with 9 bases between. The CDR3 contains 13 residues. Germline CDR1 reads LGHNA; CDR2 reads YNFKEQ.

The chain carries TRBV10-2 and TRBJ1-5; tentatively, D is TRBD1 (5 bases). CDR1 and CDR2 (germline): WSHSY, SAAADI. V dropped 6 bases and J dropped 7 bases, with 10 bases sitting between them. This CDR3 has 12 amino acids. Here the CDR3 reads CASRQGGQPQHF. The CDR3 region has the DNA TGCGCCAGCAGGCAGGGAGGGCAGCCCCAGCATTTT.

The chain employs TRBV27 and TRBJ2-1; tentatively, D is TRBD1 (5 bases). Germline CDR1 reads MNHEY; CDR2 reads SMNVEV (reference sequence). CDR3 length: 15 residues. Trimming stripped 6 bases from V and 6 bases from J, with 18 bases between. The CDR3 DNA follows: TGTGCCAGCAGCTTAGGGGTCAGGGTCCCCAATGAGCAGTTCTTC. The encoded protein is CASSLGVRVPNEQFF.

As concerns this clone: A junction end diverges from the germline sequence, so it may reflect a read error. The rearrangement uses TRBV4-1 and TRBJ1-6; the D gene is possibly TRBD1 (5 bases). This CDR3 comprises 13 residues. Germline CDR1 is MGHRA and CDR2 is YSYEKL. DNA of the CDR3: TGCGCCAGCAGCCAAATAAAGGGGTCAGCTTTTGGGTTT. Its translation: CASSQIKGSAFGF.

The chain uses TRBV4-1 and TRBJ2-1; 10 bases are shared with TRBD2. Losses at the gene ends were 0 bases for V and 0 bases for J; bases not matched to a gene: 2. The CDR3 contains 17 residues. From germline, CDR1 is MGHRA and CDR2 YSYEKL. The CDR3 DNA reads as TGCGCCAGCAGCCAAGATCCTAGCGGGAGCTCCTACAATGAGCAGTTCTTC. Its translation: CASSQDPSGSSYNEQFF.

The chain employs TRBV2 and TRBJ2-5, with 14 bases aligning to TRBD2. Per germline, CDR1 SNHLY and CDR2 FYNNEI. The CDR3 spans 18 residues. V gave up 4 bases and J gave up 2 bases; unmatched junction bases: 9. DNA for the CDR3: TGTGCCAGCAGTGTGCCCGGGACTAGCGGGAGTGGGCAAGAGACCCAGTACTTC. Encoded protein: CASSVPGTSGSGQETQYF.

This clone was seen a single time. This sequence joins TRBV7-9 and TRBJ1-5, with D possibly matching TRBD1 (6 bases). The germline V gene encodes CDR1 SEHNR and CDR2 FQNEAQ (reference sequence). The V end was cut by 4 bases, the J end by 0 bases, with 19 bases between. The CDR3 spans 18 residues. Here the CDR3 reads CASSYQTGTIYSNQPQHF. The DNA for the CDR3 is TGTGCCAGCAGCTACCAAACTGGGACAATTTATAGCAATCAGCCCCAGCATTTT. The complete variable domain, with remaining parts taken from reference TRBV7-9 and TRBJ1-5, reads DTGVSQNPRHKITKRGQNVTFRCDPISEHNRLYWYRQTLGQGPEFLTYFQNEAQLEKSRLLSDRFSAERPKGSFSTLEIQRTEQGDSAMYLCASSYQTGTIYSNQPQHFGDGTRLSIL.

This clone was found many times. The CDR3 DNA reads as TGTGCCAGCAGCTTCCAGGGAACTGAAAGCCATACGCAGTATTTT. The encoded protein is CASSFQGTESHTQYF. V usage is TRBV11-3 and J usage is TRBJ2-3; weak D call: TRBD1 (5 bases). This CDR3 contains 15 residues. CDR1 and CDR2 from the germline V gene are SGHNT and YENEEA. Trimming stripped 3 bases from V and 7 bases from J, with 17 bases between. Full variable domain (missing parts from reference TRBV11-3 and TRBJ2-3): EAGVVQSPRYKIIEKKQPVAFWCNPISGHNTLYWYLQNLGQGPELLIRYENEEAVDDSQLPKDRFSAERLKGVDSTLKIQPAELGDSAVYLCASSFQGTESHTQYFGPGTRLTVL.

The J gene is TRBJ2-3, the V gene TRBV9; 7 positions agree with TRBD1. This CDR3 is 15 amino acids long. In germline, CDR1 is SGDLS, CDR2 YYNGEE. Trimming removed 4 bases from V and 4 bases from J; junction bases left unmatched: 9. The CDR3 nucleotides read TGTGCCAGCAGCTCGAGCGACAGGGAAGCAGATACGCAGTATTTT. This gives the protein CASSSSDREADTQYF.

V and J are TRBV6-5 and TRBJ1-6; 7 nucleotides align to TRBD1. In germline, CDR1 is MNHEY, CDR2 SVGAGI. V shed 2 bases, J shed 8 bases, and the junction held 3 bases outside the gene matches. This CDR3 is built from 14 residues. The CDR3 region is CASSYGTAYSPLHF. DNA for the CDR3: TGTGCCAGCAGTTACGGGACAGCCTATTCACCCCTCCACTTT.

This chain connects TRBV29-1 to TRBJ2-7, with TRBD1 matching 7 bases. V shed 6 bases and J 6 bases; nucleotides not matched to a gene: 8. This CDR3 region has 12 residues. CDR1 and CDR2 from the germline V gene are SQVTM and ANQGSEA. The CDR3 nucleotides read TGCAGCGTGCTTTTACAGGGGATCGAGCAGTACTTC. Its translation: CSVLLQGIEQYF.

The V gene is TRBV16, the J gene TRBJ2-5; TRBD2 is a possible D gene (5 bases). CDR1 is KGHSY, CDR2 FQNENV, per germline. This CDR3 comprises 16 residues. V shed 0 bases and J shed 5 bases, with 16 bases lying between them. CDR3 amino acids: CASSQSLALERETQYF. The DNA for the CDR3 is TGTGCCAGCAGCCAATCATTAGCTCTGGAGCGGGAGACCCAGTACTTC. Filled out from reference TRBV16 and TRBJ2-5, the complete variable domain reads GEEVAQTPKHLVRGEGQKAKLYCAPIKGHSYVFWYQQVLKNEFKFLISFQNENVFDETGMPKERFSAKCLPNSPCSLEIQATKLEDSAVYFCASSQSLALERETQYFGPGTRLLVL.

This clone was seen only a few times. This chain connects TRBV2 to TRBJ2-5; 12 bases match TRBD2. CDR3 length: 16 amino acids. The V and J ends lost 6 bases and 6 bases, in that order; junction bases with no gene match: 11. The germline gives CDR1 SNHLY, CDR2 FYNNEI. The chain's CDR3 is CASRYGLAGPRKTQYF. Written as DNA, the CDR3 is TGTGCCAGCAGATACGGACTAGCGGGACCTAGGAAGACCCAGTACTTC.

The chain links TRBV4-1 to TRBJ2-3, with 9 bases identical to TRBD2. CDR3 length equals 17 residues. J lost 3 bases, V lost 0 bases, and 7 bases had no gene match. CDR1 and CDR2 (germline): MGHRA, YSYEKL. The CDR3 coding sequence is TGCGCCAGCAGCCAAGATAGGGGGCGGGGGGGGACAGATACGCAGTATTTT. Its translation is CASSQDRGRGGTDTQYF.

The chain combines TRBV7-6 with TRBJ1-3; D might be TRBD1 (5 bases). The CDR3 runs to 16 residues. V shed 5 bases and J shed 0 bases, with 14 bases lying between them. Germline CDR1 is SGHVS and CDR2 is FNYEAQ. CDR3 nucleotide sequence: TGTGCCAGCAGCCCCACCGGGGGGAGCTCTGGAAACACCATATATTTT. Translated, it gives CASSPTGGSSGNTIYF.

The rearrangement uses TRBV2 and TRBJ1-1, with D possibly TRBD1 on 5 matching bases. The CDR3 has 16 residues. Trimming stripped 2 bases from V and 4 bases from J, with 17 bases between. CDR1 and CDR2 (germline): SNHLY, FYNNEI. CDR3 loop: CASSESGAGFGTEAFF. CDR3 DNA: TGTGCCAGCAGTGAATCTGGGGCCGGGTTCGGCACTGAAGCTTTCTTT. Full variable domain (rest looked up from reference TRBV2 and TRBJ1-1): EPEVTQTPSHQVTQMGQEVILRCVPISNHLYFYWYRQILGQKVEFLVSFYNNEISEKSEIFDDQFSVERPDGSNFTLKIRSTKLEDSAMYFCASSESGAGFGTEAFFGQGTRLTVV.

The chain joins TRBV11-2 to TRBJ2-1, with D maybe TRBD2 (6 bases). With 6 bases removed from V and 3 bases from J, the gap between germline ends came to 9 bases. The CDR3 length is 13 residues. The germline gives CDR1 SGHAT, CDR2 FQNNGV. CDR3 sequence: CASSSGSYNEQFF. The CDR3 DNA is TGTGCCAGCAGTAGCGGCAGCTACAATGAGCAGTTCTTC.

This rearrangement joins TRBV7-9 to TRBJ1-2, with D possibly matching TRBD1 (5 bases). Per the germline V gene, CDR1 is SEHNR and CDR2 is FQNEAQ (reference sequence). V dropped 4 bases and J dropped 4 bases, with 13 bases sitting between them. This CDR3 is built from 14 residues. CDR3 DNA sequence: TGTGCCAGCAGCTCTGGACAAACCTCCTATGGCTACACCTTC. It encodes CASSSGQTSYGYTF.

Remarks on this clone: At the DNA level, this CDR3 is encoded by other sequences in the same sample as well. The chain has TRBV5-1 and TRBJ2-5; TRBD1 might be the D (6 bases). V gave up 2 bases and J gave up 3 bases, with 8 bases separating them. The length of the CDR3 is 13 residues. The germline CDR1 and CDR2 sequences are SGHRS and YFSETQ. This chain's CDR3 is CASSFAGEETQYF. In DNA form, the CDR3 reads TGCGCCAGCAGCTTCGCAGGGGAAGAGACCCAGTACTTC.

The chain has TRBV3-1 (or the pseudogene TRBV3-2) and TRBJ1-5; 8 positions match TRBD1. CDR3 size: 13 residues. V was pared by 3 bases and J by 7 bases, with 2 bases of the junction left unmatched. The germline CDR1 and CDR2 sequences are LGHDT and YNNKEL (reference sequence). CDR3 region: CASSQTGAQPQHF. CDR3 nucleotides: TGTGCCAGCAGCCAGACAGGGGCGCAGCCCCAGCATTTT.